These 3 T cell receptor beta chains were all obtained from the same sample, sequenced in a study of T cell responses to AZD1222 COVID-19 vaccine. Sequencing was performed with immunoSEQ multiplex PCR; in TCRdb, only in-frame clones are kept and a portion is missing. The sample shows 130,000 or so clones, around 90% of them seen only once. The starting material was peripheral blood, obtained 28 days after the second AZD1222 dose. The receptor set was obtained from an adult who received the AZD1222 COVID-19 vaccine.

This chain links TRBV7-8 with TRBJ1-5; possibly TRBD1 for D (6 bases). V was shortened by 5 bases and J by 7 bases, with 18 bases between the two germline ends. This CDR3 contains 15 residues. Germline CDR1 and CDR2: SGHVS and FQNEAQ. As DNA, the CDR3 is TGTGCCAGCAGCCGAGAAGGGGGGGGTGGACAGCCCCAGCATTTT. As protein: CASSREGGGGQPQHF.

This rearrangement joins TRBV7-9 to TRBJ1-2; 7 positions agree with TRBD1. This CDR3 has 14 residues. J was trimmed by 4 bases and V by 5 bases; bases with no gene match: 7. Germline V gene data show CDR1 as SEHNR and CDR2 as FQNEAQ (reference sequence). The CDR3 reads CASSHLRGPYGYTF. In DNA, the CDR3 is TGTGCCAGCAGCCACCTTAGGGGGCCCTATGGCTACACCTTC.

Comment on this clone: Other DNA sequences in this sample translate to the same CDR3. The V gene is TRBV28, the J gene TRBJ2-5; unclear D gene. This CDR3 contains 10 residues. CDR1 MDHEN and CDR2 SYDVKM come from the germline V gene. The V gene lost 6 bases and the J gene lost 1 base, with 0 bases spanning the gap. The CDR3 DNA reads TGTGCCAGCAGCCAAGAGACCCAGTACTTC. Its protein product is CASSQETQYF.